A single sample is the source of the 5 T cell receptor beta chains below, sequenced in a study of blood T cell repertoires in COVID-19. Clones were sequenced by immunoSEQ multiplex PCR, and TCRdb holds only the in-frame ones, with some missing. The top ten clones hold around 12% of a sample with roughly 250,000 clones, around 86% of them seen once. The sample consisted of peripheral blood. Receptors originate from an older woman with active or convalescent COVID-19.

The chain uses TRBV10-3 and TRBJ1-4, with 7 bases identical to TRBD1. Looked up from germline, CDR1 is ENHRY and CDR2 is SYGVKD. There are 14 residues in the CDR3. V lost 5 bases, J lost 5 bases, and 5 bases stayed unmatched. The CDR3 here is CAISPGQQNEKLFF. CDR3 nucleotide sequence: TGTGCCATCAGTCCGGGACAGCAAAATGAAAAACTGTTTTTT.

With respect to this clone: The sample contains more than one DNA sequence encoding this CDR3. V and J are TRBV19 and TRBJ2-5; D remains ambiguous. V was pared by 3 bases and J by 1 base, with 6 bases between. Germline CDR1 LNHDA, CDR2 SQIVND (reference sequence). The CDR3 runs to 13 residues. CDR3 sequence: CASSIGSQETQYF. The CDR3 nucleotides are TGTGCCAGTAGTATTGGTAGCCAAGAGACCCAGTACTTC.

V and J are TRBV15 and TRBJ1-2, with a possible D match to TRBD1 (6 bases). The germline gives CDR1 LNHNV, CDR2 YYDKDF (reference sequence). The V end lost 3 bases, the J end lost 4 bases, and 18 bases lay between the germline ends. The CDR3 is made up of 16 amino acids. The CDR3 is CATSREFRGGGYGYTF. For the CDR3, the DNA is TGTGCCACCAGCAGGGAGTTCAGGGGAGGGGGCTATGGCTACACCTTC.

The chain links TRBV19 to TRBJ1-2, with 10 bases lining up with TRBD1. The junction had 4 bases not matched to a gene; V was cut back by 7 bases and J by 5 bases. Per germline, CDR1 LNHDA and CDR2 SQIVND (reference sequence). The length of the CDR3 is 13 residues. CDR3 loop: CASNPGQGYGYTF. CDR3 DNA sequence: TGTGCCAGTAATCCGGGACAGGGGTATGGCTACACCTTC.

The chain joins TRBV3-1 (or the pseudogene TRBV3-2) to TRBJ1-1, with D perhaps matching TRBD1 (5 bases). V shed 7 bases and J shed 5 bases, with 14 bases lying between them. Germline V gene lookup returns CDR1 LGHDT and CDR2 YNNKEL (reference sequence). This CDR3 comprises 13 residues. Written as DNA, the CDR3 is TGTGCCAGCAACGGGCCTCGGGGGACTGAAGCTTTCTTT. This sequence encodes CASNGPRGTEAFF.